This T cell receptor (beta chain) originates from a study of CD8+ T cells in alopecia areata. Extracted from the samples, RNA was reverse transcribed into cDNA to serve as the sequencing template. Only in-frame clones appear in the TCRdb table, and some are missing; sequencing was by immunoSEQ multiplex PCR. Among approximately 140,000 clones listed, around 86% were seen once. Findings and limits, study-wide: Mice showed TCR sharing more clearly than patients did, possibly owing to HLA. Scalp samples also yield sequences from resident alphabeta T cells of normal skin.

Comments on this clone: Its antigen is currently unknown.

The CDR3 totals 13 residues. Trimming left V 2 bases short and J 5 bases short, with 11 bases between. CDR1 is SGDLS and CDR2 is YYNGEE in the germline V gene. This TCR was sampled from a human donor with alopecia areata. Material: CD8+ T cells sorted from blood, obtained at week 0. This chain joins TRBV9 and TRBJ2-7, with D uncertain. CDR3 DNA sequence: TGTGCCAGCAGCGTTTCGTCGAGGAACGAGCAGTACTTC. Translation gives CASSVSSRNEQYF.